These T cell receptor beta chains were read from a single sample in a study of PD-1 blockade in classical Hodgkin lymphoma. The data were produced by immunoSEQ multiplex PCR, yet TCRdb's version contains in-frame clones alone and is incomplete. The sample lists some 34,000 clones; approximately 67% were seen once. The specimen was peripheral blood mononuclear cells (PBMCs), collected before the fourth cycle of nivolumab. The receptors here all came from a human donor with classical Hodgkin lymphoma. CDR3s include the opening cysteine and the closing phenylalanine or tryptophan. A D gene is named only where the DNA matches it firmly. Part of the rows lack a size; the others show once, few, many or a class for expanded clones.

CDR3: CASSESGRGEQYF
DNA: TGTGCCAGCAGCGAAAGCGGGAGGGGTGAGCAGTACTTC
D: TRBD2
size: once
J: TRBJ2-7
V: TRBV28

CDR3: CASSNRRELAGGSDTQYF
DNA: TGTGCCAGCAGCAACCGACGGGAACTAGCGGGGGGCTCAGATACGCAGTATTTT
D: -
size: once
J: TRBJ2-3
V: TRBV21-1

CDR3: CATSEMTYGRPDTQYF
DNA: TGTGCCACCAGCGAGATGACTTACGGCCGCCCAGATACGCAGTATTTT
D: -
size: -
J: TRBJ2-3
V: TRBV15

CDR3: CASNPRQGATYEQYF
DNA: TGTGCCAGTAATCCCCGACAGGGAGCTACCTACGAGCAGTACTTC
D: TRBD1
size: -
J: TRBJ2-7
V: TRBV19

CDR3: CASSDITLNSPLHF
DNA: TGTGCCAGCTCGGACATAACTTTAAATTCACCCCTCCACTTT
D: -
size: -
J: TRBJ1-6
V: TRBV2

CDR3: CAFHGRLDTEAFF
DNA: TGTGCCTTCCACGGGAGATTGGACACTGAAGCTTTCTTT
D: -
size: once
J: TRBJ1-1
V: TRBV6-4

CDR3: CASSPQGDNYGYTF
DNA: TGTGCCAGCTCACCGCAGGGTGATAACTATGGCTACACCTTC
D: -
size: -
J: TRBJ1-2
V: TRBV18

CDR3: CASSQRQGGYEQYF
DNA: TGCGCCAGCAGCCAACGTCAGGGAGGATACGAGCAGTACTTC
D: -
size: -
J: TRBJ2-7
V: TRBV5-1

CDR3: CASSLAFETDTQYF
DNA: TGTGCCAGCAGCTTGGCCTTCGAGACAGATACGCAGTATTTT
D: -
size: -
J: TRBJ2-3
V: TRBV5-4

CDR3: CAISDPGSTEAFF
DNA: TGTGCCATCAGTGATCCCGGGAGCACTGAAGCTTTCTTT
D: -
size: -
J: TRBJ1-1
V: TRBV10-3

CDR3: CAWGGAQKLAEAFF
DNA: TGTGCCTGGGGGGGGGCGCAAAAGTTGGCTGAAGCTTTCTTT
D: -
size: few
J: TRBJ1-1
V: TRBV30